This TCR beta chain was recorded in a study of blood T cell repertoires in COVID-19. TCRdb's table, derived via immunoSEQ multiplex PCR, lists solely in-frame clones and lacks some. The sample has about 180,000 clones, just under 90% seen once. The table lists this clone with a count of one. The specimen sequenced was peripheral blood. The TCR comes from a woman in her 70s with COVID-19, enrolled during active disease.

CDR3 protein: CATSDPDTEQFF. CDR3 nucleotide sequence: TGTGCCACCAGTGACCCAGACACAGAGCAGTTCTTC. The rearrangement joins TRBV24-1 to TRBJ2-1; D call uncertain. Between the trimmed V and J ends, which lost 4 bases and 10 bases, there was a span of 10 bases. Germline loops: CDR1 KGHDR, CDR2 SFDVKD. CDR3 length: 12 residues.